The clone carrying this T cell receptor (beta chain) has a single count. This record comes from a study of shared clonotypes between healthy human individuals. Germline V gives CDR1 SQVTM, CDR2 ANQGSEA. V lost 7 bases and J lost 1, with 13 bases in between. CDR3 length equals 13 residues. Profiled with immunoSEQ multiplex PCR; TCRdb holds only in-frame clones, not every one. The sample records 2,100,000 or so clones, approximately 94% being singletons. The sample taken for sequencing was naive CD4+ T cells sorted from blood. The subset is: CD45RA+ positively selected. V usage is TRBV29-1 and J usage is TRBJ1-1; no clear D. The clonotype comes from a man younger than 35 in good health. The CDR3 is CSARDGENTEAFF. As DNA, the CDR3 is TGCAGCGCCCGTGACGGGGAGAACACTGAAGCTTTCTTT.